The T cell receptor beta chain described here comes from a study of T cell clones after liver transplantation. Libraries were prepared by immunoSEQ multiplex PCR; TCRdb keeps only in-frame clonotypes and omits some of them. Among tens of thousands of clones listed, 70% to 75% were seen once. V shed 5 bases, J shed 5 bases, and the junction held 4 bases outside the gene matches. The CDR3 consists of 14 residues. The germline CDR1 and CDR2 sequences are LNHNV and YYDKDF (reference sequence). The sequencing used CD4+ T cells from blood, collected at the 22-month timepoint. This rearrangement joins TRBV15 to TRBJ2-3, with TRBD2 matching over 10 bases. This clonotype originated in a human patient who received a liver transplant. Some T cells may originate from the graft donor. This CDR3 is CATSLLAGQDTQYF. The CDR3 coding sequence is TGTGCCACCAGCCTACTAGCGGGGCAAGATACGCAGTATTTT.